Below, 13 T cell receptor beta chains from the same sample are listed, as sequenced in a study of PD-1 blockade in classical Hodgkin lymphoma. TCRdb keeps only in-frame clones here, not all; method: immunoSEQ multiplex PCR. The data contain over 10,000 clones, approximately 86% of them singletons. With no exception, relapse followed autologous stem cell transplantation in all patients, and brentuximab vedotin exposure varied. The input for sequencing was peripheral blood mononuclear cells (PBMCs), taken at baseline. Receptor source: a human donor with classical Hodgkin lymphoma.

This rearrangement joins TRBV5-1 to TRBJ1-1; D is uncertain. Germline values: CDR1 SGHRS, CDR2 YFSETQ. Trimming removed 3 bases from V and 1 base from J, with 7 bases in between. This CDR3 contains 13 residues. CDR3 region: CASSWGENTEAFF. CDR3 nucleotides: TGCGCCAGCAGCTGGGGAGAGAACACTGAAGCTTTCTTT.

This chain links TRBV7-9 with TRBJ2-3; 8 bases align to TRBD2. Looked up from germline, CDR1 is SEHNR and CDR2 is FQNEAQ (reference sequence). V dropped 4 bases and J dropped 4; count of bases not matched to a gene: 7. This CDR3 contains 15 residues. CDR3 residues: CASSSTGLGADTQYF. Here the CDR3 DNA reads TGTGCCAGCAGCTCCACGGGACTAGGGGCAGATACGCAGTATTTT.

The chain joins TRBV6-5 to TRBJ2-3, with 7 bases aligning to TRBD1. Germline CDR1 and CDR2: MNHEY and SVGAGI. The CDR3 totals 16 residues. Trimming at V came to 2 bases and at J to 2 bases, leaving 7 bases not matched to a gene. This CDR3 is CASSYEGGYYTDTQYF. CDR3 bases: TGTGCCAGCAGTTACGAAGGGGGCTATTACACAGATACGCAGTATTTT.

The chain is built from TRBV6-5 and TRBJ2-7; 7 bases match TRBD2. The germline V gene encodes CDR1 MNHEY and CDR2 SVGAGI. J was trimmed by 2 bases and V by 6 bases; bases with no gene match: 10. The CDR3 covers 15 residues. CDR3 loop: CASSLPAGMAYEQYF. Here the CDR3 DNA reads TGTGCCAGCAGCCTTCCAGCGGGAATGGCCTACGAGCAGTACTTC.

This clone came up a few times. The chain couples TRBV6-9 to TRBJ2-7, with no clear D. CDR3 length: 14 amino acids. Germline lookup yields CDR1 MNHGY and CDR2 SVAAGI. V dropped 3 bases and J dropped 3 bases, with 12 bases sitting between them. CDR3 loop: CASSYRRSGYEQYF. CDR3 coding DNA: TGTGCCAGCAGTTACCGGCGGAGTGGCTACGAGCAGTACTTC.

This rearrangement joins TRBV18 to TRBJ2-7; possibly TRBD1 for D (6 bases). With 0 bases removed from V and 3 bases from J, the gap between germline ends came to 9 bases. In germline, CDR1 is KGHSH, CDR2 LQKENI. The CDR3 length is 14 residues. CDR3 sequence: CASSPPDRYYEQYF. CDR3 nucleotides: TGTGCCAGCTCACCACCCGACAGGTACTACGAGCAGTACTTC.

The count of this clone is one. This CDR3 reads CASSTHPGQGFSGNTIYF. In nucleotides, the CDR3 is TGCGCCAGCAGCACTCACCCGGGACAGGGTTTCTCTGGAAACACCATATATTTT. This chain joins TRBV5-1 and TRBJ1-3; 9 bases fit TRBD1. J was trimmed by 0 bases and V by 4 bases; bases with no gene match: 11. Germline loops: CDR1 SGHRS, CDR2 YFSETQ. The CDR3 is 18 residues long.

This chain uses TRBV21-1 with TRBJ2-7; the table assigns TRBD1, which was not confirmed against the DNA. TRBV21-1 is annotated as a pseudogene. The CDR3 has 14 residues. Written as DNA, the CDR3 is TGTGCCAGCAGCAATGGACAGGTGGCCTACGAGCAGTACTTC. Translated: CASSNGQVAYEQYF.

The V gene is TRBV2, the J gene TRBJ1-3, with TRBD1 as a possible D gene (5 bases). The CDR3 spans 14 residues. With 7 bases removed from V and 5 bases from J, the gap between germline ends came to 15 bases. Germline CDR1 and CDR2: SNHLY and FYNNEI. CDR3 in amino acids: CASKNQGVRNTIYF. For the CDR3, the DNA is TGTGCCAGCAAAAACCAGGGAGTTCGAAACACCATATATTTT.

V and J are TRBV18 and TRBJ2-4; TRBD2 agrees at 10 bases. The CDR3 is 17 residues long. The trim removed 6 bases at V and 3 bases at J, leaving 11 bases unmatched. CDR1 is KGHSH and CDR2 is LQKENI in the germline V gene. CDR3 amino acids: CASSSSAGGPDKNIQYF. The CDR3 nucleotides read TGTGCCAGCTCCTCCTCAGCGGGAGGGCCTGACAAAAACATTCAGTACTTC. The full variable domain, rest sourced from reference TRBV18 and TRBJ2-4, is NAGVMQNPRHLVRRRGQEARLRCSPMKGHSHVYWYRQLPEEGLKFMVYLQKENIIDESGMPKERFSAEFPKEGPSILRIQQVVRGDSAAYFCASSSSAGGPDKNIQYFGAGTRLSVL.

This rearrangement joins TRBV6-9 to TRBJ1-4, with 7 positions matching TRBD1. Trimming took 6 bases from V and 15 from J; bases not matched to a gene: 13. CDR1 is MNHGY and CDR2 is SVAAGI in the germline V gene. This CDR3 region has 13 residues. The CDR3 here is CASSPTLGTVVFF. The CDR3 coding sequence is TGTGCCAGCAGCCCTACTTTGGGGACAGTTGTGTTTTTT.

The rearrangement uses TRBV27 and TRBJ2-1; possible D gene TRBD1, 6 bases. The germline V and J ends were trimmed by 1 base and 7 bases, with 14 bases remaining between them. This CDR3 spans 15 amino acids. The germline CDR1 and CDR2 sequences are MNHEY and SMNVEV (reference sequence). This chain's CDR3 is CASSLYQGMKNEQFF. CDR3 bases: TGTGCCAGCAGTTTATATCAGGGGATGAAAAATGAGCAGTTCTTC.

This clone was picked up a small number of times. The chain combines TRBV4-1 with TRBJ2-1; 7 nucleotides match TRBD2. CDR1 and CDR2 from the germline V gene are MGHRA and YSYEKL. The CDR3 is 14 residues long. The ends lost 4 bases at V and 5 bases at J; junction bases unmatched: 5. The CDR3 is CASSRGGRDNEQFF. CDR3 DNA: TGCGCCAGCAGCCGGGGGGGACGGGACAATGAGCAGTTCTTC.